The 28 T cell receptor beta chains below all came from one sample that was sequenced in a study of T cell clusters in autoimmune cytopenias. TRB rearrangements were amplified by touch-down multiplex PCR with mixed TRB-A/B primers. Following a re-call of the multiplex PCR reads, TCRdb has one entry per CDR3 protein and lacks DNA. This sample's table has some 12,000 distinct CDR3 sequences. Some 40,000 genome equivalents of blood DNA were amplified for TRB. The specimen sequenced was peripheral blood. The receptors stem from a human donor with an autoimmune cytopenia or autoimmune hepatitis (not recorded which).

This chain links TRBV12-3 or TRBV12-4 with TRBJ1-4; TCRdb calls TRBD1, which cannot be checked without DNA. CDR3 length: 16 amino acids. CDR3 amino acids: CASSFGQGGFRGKLFF.

The chain links TRBV18 to TRBJ1-2; the TCRdb call, TRBD1, lacks DNA for checking. CDR3 length: 14 amino acids. CDR1 and CDR2 from the germline V gene are KGHSH and LQKENI. CDR3 sequence reads: CASSTSTGADGYTF.

The chain links TRBV19 to TRBJ1-1; TCRdb reports TRBD1, a call that lacks DNA to check it against. This CDR3 has 15 amino acids. Germline CDR1 and CDR2: LNHDA and SQIVND (reference sequence). CDR3 protein: CASGTGGARNTEAFF.

The chain recombines TRBV6-2 or TRBV6-3 with TRBJ2-3. In germline, CDR1 is MNHEY, CDR2 SVGEGT. This CDR3 has 13 amino acids. CDR3 sequence: CASRGTNSDTQYF.

This clonotype is identified as medium-sized from frequency. The chain's CDR3 is CASSTQGPYEQYF. The chain combines TRBV19 with TRBJ2-7. This CDR3 region has 13 residues. The germline gives CDR1 LNHDA, CDR2 SQIVND (reference sequence).

This chain links TRBV30 with TRBJ2-3; no DNA is available, so the TRBD1 call from TCRdb remains unchecked. The CDR3 has 14 residues. Germline V gene sequence: CDR1 GTSNPN, CDR2 SVGIG (reference sequence). CDR3 sequence reads: CAWKNSRGADTQYF. The full variable domain, with the rest looked up from reference TRBV30 and TRBJ2-3, is SQTIHQWPATLVQPVGSPLSLECTVEGTSNPNLYWYRQAAGRGLQLLFYSVGIGQISSEVPQNLSASRPQDRQFILSSKKLLLSDSGFYLCAWKNSRGADTQYFGPGTRLTVL.

Considering frequency, this clonotype is medium-sized. The V gene is TRBV19, the J gene TRBJ2-3. Germline V CDR1 and CDR2: LNHDA, SQIVND (reference sequence). The CDR3 has 13 amino acids. CDR3 sequence: CASSLSYTDTQYF.

CDR3 protein: CASSPPKVARETQYF. The chain is built from TRBV18 and TRBJ2-5; TCRdb outputs TRBD1, but without DNA this stays unchecked. The germline CDR1 and CDR2 sequences are KGHSH and LQKENI. This CDR3 has 15 amino acids.

The V gene is TRBV5-1, the J gene TRBJ2-1; TCRdb outputs TRBD1, but without DNA this stays unchecked. Germline CDR1 SGHRS, CDR2 YFSETQ. The CDR3 is made up of 15 amino acids. CDR3 sequence reads: CASSFGSGGVNEQFF.

The V gene is TRBV7-2, the J gene TRBJ2-7; TCRdb's D call, TRBD2, is unchecked because there is no DNA. This CDR3 region has 13 residues. The germline CDR1 and CDR2 sequences are SGHTA and FQGNSA. This chain's CDR3 is CASSLQRDLEQYF.

J is TRBJ2-3 and V is TRBV6-6; the TCRdb D gene call, TRBD1, has no DNA to confirm it. From germline, CDR1 is MNHNY and CDR2 SVGAGI (reference sequence). CDR3 length equals 16 residues. Here the CDR3 reads CASTQRQGIGTDTQYF.

The chain has TRBV6-4 and TRBJ2-1. Germline V gene lookup returns CDR1 MRHNA and CDR2 SNTAGT. This CDR3 region has 13 residues. This CDR3 is CASSLYLNNEQFF.

The CDR3: CASSGTGDNEQFF. This chain uses TRBV6-2 or TRBV6-3 with TRBJ2-1; lacking DNA, the TRBD1 call made by TCRdb goes unchecked. This CDR3 spans 13 amino acids. The V gene's germline CDR1 is MNHEY and CDR2 SVGEGT.

This clonotype is classed as medium-sized (0.01 to 0.1%) by frequency. The genes are TRBV19 and TRBJ2-1; TCRdb selects TRBD2, and the lack of DNA leaves this call unchecked. CDR3 length: 15 amino acids. Germline assignment: CDR1 LNHDA and CDR2 SQIVND (reference sequence). CDR3 sequence reads: CASRTSGTSNNEQFF.

The rearrangement joins TRBV19 to TRBJ1-1; TCRdb's D call of TRBD1 is untestable without DNA. Germline values: CDR1 LNHDA, CDR2 SQIVND (reference sequence). The CDR3 is 13 residues long. CDR3 loop: CASMGQGDTEAFF.

This chain uses TRBV18 with TRBJ1-1. This CDR3 has 15 residues. Per germline, CDR1 KGHSH and CDR2 LQKENI. The CDR3 sequence is CASSPLRDLDTEAFF.

The chain employs TRBV5-1 and TRBJ2-1; TCRdb gives TRBD2 as the D gene, but with no DNA this cannot be confirmed. The germline V gene encodes CDR1 SGHRS and CDR2 YFSETQ. The CDR3 spans 17 residues. CDR3 protein: CASSSRITSGGDNEQFF.

The rearrangement joins TRBV6-2 or TRBV6-3 to TRBJ2-1; TCRdb indicates TRBD2, and absent DNA this call remains unverified. Germline CDR1 and CDR2: MNHEY and SVGEGT. The CDR3 totals 15 residues. CDR3 region: CASSYLGGRAGEQFF.

V gene TRBV18 combines with J gene TRBJ2-6; TCRdb's D gene call, TRBD1, goes unchecked for lack of DNA. CDR3 length: 16 residues. Germline V gene lookup returns CDR1 KGHSH and CDR2 LQKENI. This chain's CDR3 is CASSPGQGDGANVLTF.

In terms of frequency, this clonotype is medium-sized. The chain links TRBV6-5 to TRBJ2-5; as DNA is missing, the TRBD2 call by TCRdb cannot be tested. The CDR3 is 13 amino acids. Germline CDR1 and CDR2: MNHEY and SVGAGI. The CDR3 spells CASSPPGRETQYF.

The chain links TRBV7-9 to TRBJ2-5. The germline V gene has CDR1 SEHNR and CDR2 FQNEAQ (reference sequence). The CDR3 is 12 amino acids. The CDR3 reads CASSLLQETQYF.

This clonotype is medium-sized by frequency. This rearrangement joins TRBV29-1 to TRBJ2-7; the D gene TCRdb calls, TRBD1, cannot be checked with no DNA. Germline V CDR1 and CDR2: SQVTM, ANQGSEA. This CDR3 has 11 residues. The CDR3 sequence is CSGGQGYEQYF.

This chain links TRBV6-5 with TRBJ2-3; checking the TCRdb D call of TRBD1 is not possible without DNA. Germline V CDR1 and CDR2: MNHEY, SVGAGI. The CDR3 has 15 residues. CDR3 sequence reads: CASRIDRGGTDTQYF.

This clonotype is classed as medium-sized by frequency. The genes are TRBV29-1 and TRBJ2-5; TCRdb calls TRBD1, which cannot be checked without DNA. The germline CDR1 and CDR2 sequences are SQVTM and ANQGSEA. The length of the CDR3 is 12 residues. Here the CDR3 reads CSVVPLGETQYF. Together with reference TRBV29-1 and TRBJ2-5, the CDR3 gives the full variable domain: SAVISQKPSRDICQRGTSLTIQCQVDSQVTMMFWYRQQPGQSLTLIATANQGSEATYESGFVIDKFPISRPNLTFSTLTVSNMSPEDSSIYLCSVVPLGETQYFGPGTRLLVL.

V gene TRBV5-6 combines with J gene TRBJ2-1; TCRdb's D call of TRBD2 is untestable without DNA. This CDR3 spans 16 amino acids. Germline CDR1 and CDR2: SGHDT and YYEEEE. The CDR3 sequence is CASSLAPAGGYNEQFF.

The J gene is TRBJ2-2, the V gene TRBV5-1. Per germline, CDR1 SGHRS and CDR2 YFSETQ. The CDR3 totals 15 residues. The chain's CDR3 is CASSLVLPNTGELFF.

The genes are TRBV19 and TRBJ1-3; TCRdb calls TRBD1, which cannot be checked without DNA. CDR3 length equals 15 residues. Per the germline V gene, CDR1 is LNHDA and CDR2 is SQIVND (reference sequence). The CDR3 region is CASSPQVSAGNTIYF.

CDR3 region: CAWSEGYNGYTF. This chain joins TRBV30 and TRBJ1-2. Germline V CDR1 and CDR2: GTSNPN, SVGIG (reference sequence). The CDR3 has 12 amino acids.